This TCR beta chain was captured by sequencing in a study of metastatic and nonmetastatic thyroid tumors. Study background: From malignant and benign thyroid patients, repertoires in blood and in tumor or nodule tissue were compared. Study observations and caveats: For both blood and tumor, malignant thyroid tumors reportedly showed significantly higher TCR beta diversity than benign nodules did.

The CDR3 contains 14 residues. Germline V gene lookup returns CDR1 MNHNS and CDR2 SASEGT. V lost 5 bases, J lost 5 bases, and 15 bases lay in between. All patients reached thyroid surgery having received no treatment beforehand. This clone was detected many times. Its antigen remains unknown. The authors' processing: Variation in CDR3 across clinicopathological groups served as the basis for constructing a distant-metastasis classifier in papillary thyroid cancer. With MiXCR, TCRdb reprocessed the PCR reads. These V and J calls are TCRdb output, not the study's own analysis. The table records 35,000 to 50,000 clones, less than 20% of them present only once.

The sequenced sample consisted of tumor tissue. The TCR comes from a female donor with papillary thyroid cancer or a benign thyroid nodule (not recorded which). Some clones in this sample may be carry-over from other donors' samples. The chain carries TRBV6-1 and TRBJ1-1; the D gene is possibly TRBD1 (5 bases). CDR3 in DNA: TGTGCCAGCAGTTCCGGGACTGGGAAGACTGAAGCTTTCTTT. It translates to CASSSGTGKTEAFF.